Listed below are T cell receptor beta chains from one sample, sequenced in a study of cytomegalovirus exposure and HLA in healthy donors. The table came from immunoSEQ multiplex PCR; TCRdb's copy has only in-frame clones and leaves some out. The table lists over 150,000 clones, around 80% of them singletons. Material for sequencing was PBMCs. These receptors all stem from a woman in her forties in good health and CMV-seropositive. The CDR3 runs from the conserved cysteine through the conserved F or W. Fields, in order: clone size, V gene, J gene, D gene, CDR3 DNA, CDR3 protein. The D gene is left open where the match is weak. Clone size, where shown, is once, few, many, or a class for clones that have expanded.

once	TRBV9	TRBJ1-3	.	TGTGCCAGCAGCGTATATATTTCGGGAAACACCATATATTTT	CASSVYISGNTIYF
.	TRBV6-5	TRBJ2-1	TRBD1	TGTGCCAGCAGTTATGCGGGACAGGGTTTCTACAATGAGCAGTTCTTC	CASSYAGQGFYNEQFF
.	TRBV6-1	TRBJ2-7	.	TGTGCCAGCAGTGAAGCGCCCGCGGGACCCCTCGGGTTGTACGAGCAGTACTTC	CASSEAPAGPLGLYEQYF
.	TRBV30	TRBJ2-2	.	TGTGCCTGGAGTGTAGGACTCACCGGGGAGCTGTTTTTT	CAWSVGLTGELFF
once	TRBV6-1	TRBJ2-2	TRBD2	TGTGCCAGCAGTGAAGGTTTAGCGGGAGTTGCCACCGGGGAGCTGTTTTTT	CASSEGLAGVATGELFF
once	TRBV14	TRBJ2-2	TRBD2	TGTGCCAGCAGCCTCCGAGGACTAGCGGGAGGGGACGGGGAGCTGTTTTTT	CASSLRGLAGGDGELFF
.	TRBV7-2	TRBJ2-3	TRBD2	TGTGCCAGCAGCCCCCAGGGCGGGAGCGTGAATACGCAGTATTTT	CASSPQGGSVNTQYF
.	TRBV6-4	TRBJ2-1	TRBD2	TGTGCCAGCAGTGACTCAGCGGGAGGCCCTTACAATGAGCAGTTCTTC	CASSDSAGGPYNEQFF
few	TRBV19	TRBJ2-2	TRBD1	TGTGCCAGCAGTCACCGATCCCAGGACAGGATTAACACCGGGGAGCTGTTTTTT	CASSHRSQDRINTGELFF
.	TRBV10-3	TRBJ2-1	TRBD2	TGTGCCATCATGGGGGCTAGCGGGAGGATCGGGGAGCAGTTCTTC	CAIMGASGRIGEQFF
.	TRBV5-1	TRBJ1-2	TRBD1	TGCGCCAGCAGATACCGGGACAGAAGCCTCTATGGCTACACCTTC	CASRYRDRSLYGYTF
.	TRBV7-8	TRBJ2-7	.	TGTGCCAGCAGCCCTCTCCGATTTGACGGGGGCTACGAGCAGTACTTC	CASSPLRFDGGYEQYF
few	TRBV5-4	TRBJ2-1	TRBD1	TGTGCCAGCAGCTTGGGACACAGGGGAGATGGTGAGCAGTTCTTC	CASSLGHRGDGEQFF
.	TRBV11-2	TRBJ1-1	TRBD1	TGTGCCAGCAGCCTCAGGACAGGGCTCGCCACTGAAGCTTTCTTT	CASSLRTGLATEAFF
.	TRBV11-2	TRBJ2-7	.	TGTGCCAGCAGCTTAGAGCAAGGGACAAACTACGAGCAGTACTTC	CASSLEQGTNYEQYF
.	TRBV12-5	TRBJ2-1	.	TGTGCTAGTGGTTTGCTGGGACACCGCGGTGAGCAGTTCTTC	CASGLLGHRGEQFF
few	TRBV5-6	TRBJ2-5	TRBD2	TGTGCCAGCAGCCTCCTAGCGGGAGTCCCTGGCGGGGAGACCCAGTACTTC	CASSLLAGVPGGETQYF
.	TRBV30	TRBJ1-2	.	TGTGCCTGGAGTCCGGGAATCCAAGGCTACACCTTC	CAWSPGIQGYTF
few	TRBV10-2	TRBJ1-2	.	TGCGCCAGCAGCCCCGGTCCGGGTACGGGCTATGGCTACACCTTC	CASSPGPGTGYGYTF
.	TRBV5-1	TRBJ2-7	TRBD2	TGCGCCAGCAGCTGGACTAGAGACTACGAGCAGTACTTC	CASSWTRDYEQYF
.	TRBV2	TRBJ2-3	TRBD1	TGTGCCAGCAGTTCACAGGGGGCGCGAACAGATACGCAGTATTTT	CASSSQGARTDTQYF
.	TRBV5-4	TRBJ2-2	.	TGTGCCAGCAGCTTGGAAGTTGGGCAGGGGAACACCGGGGAGCTGTTTTTT	CASSLEVGQGNTGELFF
.	TRBV4-2	TRBJ1-2	.	TGTGCCAGCAGCCAAGTCGAGAAGCCTTCTTATGGCTACACCTTC	CASSQVEKPSYGYTF
once	TRBV7-2	TRBJ2-5	.	TGTGCCAGCAGCCGAGCGGACCAAGAGACCCAGTACTTC	CASSRADQETQYF
.	TRBV4-2	TRBJ2-3	TRBD2	TGTGCCAGCAGCCAGGATAGCGGGAAGGACACTGATACGCAGTATTTT	CASSQDSGKDTDTQYF
.	TRBV19	TRBJ2-5	TRBD2	TGTGCCAGTAGTATAGCAACTAGCGGGCTTAAGACCCAGTACTTC	CASSIATSGLKTQYF
.	TRBV5-5	TRBJ1-1	.	TGTGCCAGCAGCTCGCGGACAGCTTCGAACACTGAAGCTTTCTTT	CASSSRTASNTEAFF
.	TRBV5-1	TRBJ1-1	TRBD1	TGCGCCAGCAGCTTGGATGGTACAGGGGTCTCAAGCACTGAAGCTTTCTTT	CASSLDGTGVSSTEAFF
once	TRBV5-1	TRBJ2-3	TRBD2	TGCGCCAGCAGCTTGGAAGCTAGCGGGGGCCACAAGTCCACAGATACGCAGTATTTT	CASSLEASGGHKSTDTQYF
.	TRBV5-1	TRBJ2-1	.	TGCGCCAGCTCATCTCTAGGGGTGAGCAATGAGCAGTTCTTC	CASSSLGVSNEQFF
.	TRBV2	TRBJ1-5	.	TGTGCCAGCAGTCCCTTTGACAACAATCAGCCCCAGCATTTT	CASSPFDNNQPQHF
.	TRBV14	TRBJ2-5	TRBD1	TGTGCCAGCAGCCAAGACTCCGGGACAGGGGTTTACCTCGAGACCCAGTACTTC	CASSQDSGTGVYLETQYF
few	TRBV5-4	TRBJ1-1	TRBD1	TGTGCCAGCAGCTTTAGACAGGGGAGCTACACTGAAGCTTTCTTT	CASSFRQGSYTEAFF
.	TRBV5-1	TRBJ1-1	.	TGCGCCAGCAGCCCACAGGATCACTTACGTATGAACACTGAAGCTTTCTTT	CASSPQDHLRMNTEAFF
few	TRBV2	TRBJ2-3	TRBD2	TGTGCCAGCACTCCTACTAGCGTTACGCAGTATTTT	CASTPTSVTQYF
.	TRBV27	TRBJ2-4	.	TGTGCCAGCAGTTTATCTTGCCCGTGGGGGGGACACTTACCTACTCTAGCCAAAAACATTCAGTACTTC	CASSLSCPWGGHLPTLAKNIQYF
.	TRBV5-6	TRBJ1-5	TRBD1	TGTGCCAGCAGCTTACAGGGGGCACGGCAGCCCCAGCATTTT	CASSLQGARQPQHF
.	TRBV28	TRBJ1-5	.	TGTGCCAGTACAGCAGCAATGGGAGGGGAGCCCCAGCATTTT	CASTAAMGGEPQHF
.	TRBV5-1	TRBJ2-5	TRBD2	TGCGCCAGCAGCGCCAGCGGGAGTGGGGGAGAGACCCAGTACTTC	CASSASGSGGETQYF
.	TRBV5-1	TRBJ2-3	.	TGCGCCAGCAGCTCCCGCGGGCAGGATACGCAGTATTTT	CASSSRGQDTQYF
.	TRBV5-4	TRBJ2-5	.	TGTGCCAGCAGCCTTGGGCTAGCGGAGGGGGGGGCGCAAGAGACCCAGTACTTC	CASSLGLAEGGAQETQYF
.	TRBV5-5	TRBJ2-1	TRBD2	TGTGCCAGCAGCCCGCAACGGACTAGCGGGAGCTCCCACTACAATGAGCAGTTCTTC	CASSPQRTSGSSHYNEQFF
.	TRBV27	TRBJ2-1	.	TGTGCCAGCAGTTTAAACGCGGCTTACAATGAGCAGTTCTTC	CASSLNAAYNEQFF
.	TRBV10-3	TRBJ1-1	.	TGTGCCATCAAGGGGACGGGACATGGGAACACTGAAGCTTTCTTT	CAIKGTGHGNTEAFF
few	TRBV2	TRBJ2-2	TRBD1	TGTGCCAGCAGTGAAGCAGAAGGGGGCTTTAACACCGGGGAGCTGTTTTTT	CASSEAEGGFNTGELFF
.	TRBV28	TRBJ2-1	.	TGTGCCAGCAGTTTCGGGGGTAAGGTGAATGAGCAGTTCTTC	CASSFGGKVNEQFF
.	TRBV14	TRBJ1-5	.	TGTGCCAGCAGCCAAGCTTATAAGCCCCAGCATTTT	CASSQAYKPQHF
.	TRBV25-1	TRBJ2-1	.	TGTGCCAGCAGGCCGACAGGTATATTGGGGTATCACAATGAGCAGTTCTTC	CASRPTGILGYHNEQFF